One and the same sample provided the 28 T cell receptor beta chains below, sequenced in a study of regulatory T cells in long-lasting Graves disease. As for time point: newly diagnosed GD, antithyroid drugs for less than 3 months. After RNA was extracted from PBMCs, the TCR library was made from it. The TCR beta library used iRepertoire HTBI primers with Arm-PCR amplification of CDR3. TCRdb re-called the multiplex PCR reads with MiXCR, one entry per CDR3 protein. This table has some 490,000 distinct CDR3 sequences, more than 10% appearing once. The data were also submitted as part of a second study, on T cells in Graves' hyperthyroidism and ophthalmopathy.

Sample: peripheral blood mononuclear cells (PBMCs), taken at new diagnosis, from a patient treated with antithyroid drugs. The receptors shown here come from a woman aged 25 to 45 with Graves disease.

CDR3 in amino acids: CASSSWIPTEEQYF. In DNA form, the CDR3 reads TGCGCCAGCAGCTCTTGGATCCCTACTGAGGAGCAGTACTTC. The chain has TRBV5-1 and TRBJ2-7; D not resolved. This CDR3 spans 14 amino acids. V gave up 3 bases and J gave up 7 bases, with 17 bases separating them. CDR1 and CDR2 (germline): SGHRS, YFSETQ.

There are many counts of this clonotype. V usage is TRBV7-2 and J usage is TRBJ1-1; unclear D gene. The V end lost 5 bases, the J end lost 1 base, and 14 bases lay between the germline ends. This CDR3 is 15 amino acids long. Germline CDR1 is SGHTA and CDR2 is FQGNSA. CDR3 sequence (DNA): TGTGCCAGCAGCAGACCAGGACGTAAGAACACTGAAGCTTTCTTT. Protein: CASSRPGRKNTEAFF.

Ten or more counts support this clonotype. J is TRBJ2-1 and V is TRBV12-3 or TRBV12-4; the D is unclear. Between the trimmed V and J ends, which lost 5 bases and 8 bases, there was a span of 13 bases. This CDR3 is 13 amino acids long. The CDR3 spells CASSLDPSDEQFF. The CDR3 nucleotides are TGTGCCAGCAGTCTAGACCCCAGCGATGAGCAGTTCTTC.

The CDR3 DNA reads TGCAGCGTTACCGAGACCGGAGCTTTCTTT. Protein: CSVTETGAFF. The chain is built from TRBV29-1 and TRBJ1-1; D unresolved. Germline V gene lookup returns CDR1 SQVTM and CDR2 ANQGSEA. CDR3 size: 10 residues. V was trimmed by 5 bases and J by 10 bases, leaving 11 bases between them.

The sample holds many counts of this clonotype. V is TRBV6-1 and J is TRBJ2-7; 9 nucleotides line up with TRBD1. Germline CDR1 is MNHNS and CDR2 is SASEGT. CDR3 length: 18 amino acids. V shed 6 bases, J shed 4 bases, and the junction held 19 bases outside the gene matches. CDR3 sequence (DNA): TGTGCCAGCAGACTCGGACAGGGGAGACCAGCGGGTCGTTACGAGCAGTACTTC. Translated: CASRLGQGRPAGRYEQYF.

The genes are TRBV19 and TRBJ2-1; 10 bases are a match to TRBD2. Germline lookup yields CDR1 LNHDA and CDR2 SQIVND (reference sequence). V was pared by 10 bases and J by 2 bases, with 8 bases of the junction left unmatched. The CDR3 has 15 amino acids. The CDR3 DNA follows: TGTGCCACCACTACCGGGACTAGCGCCTACAATGAGCAGTTCTTC. It yields the protein CATTTGTSAYNEQFF.

This clonotype was counted at least ten times. V gene TRBV2 combines with J gene TRBJ2-1; the D is unclear. This CDR3 has 11 amino acids. Germline values: CDR1 SNHLY, CDR2 FYNNEI. V lost 3 bases and J lost 10, with 7 bases in between. The CDR3: CASSDHLEQFF. CDR3 DNA: TGTGCCAGCAGTGACCACCTAGAGCAGTTCTTC.

This clonotype was picked up many times. V and J are TRBV11-3 and TRBJ1-1; no firm D call. Trimming cost V 2 bases and J 0 bases, with 7 bases left between them. The CDR3 contains 14 residues. Looked up from germline, CDR1 is SGHNT and CDR2 is YENEEA. The CDR3 DNA follows: TGTGCCAGCAGCTTAAAGGGATTGAACACTGAAGCTTTCTTT. It specifies CASSLKGLNTEAFF.

J is TRBJ2-1 and V is TRBV7-9, with 12 positions matching TRBD2. CDR3 length: 19 residues. Unmatched junction bases numbered 14, after V lost 5 bases and J lost 3 bases. Germline-derived CDR1 and CDR2 are SEHNR and FQNEAQ (reference sequence). The CDR3 loop reads CASSLRTSGTSLSYNEQFF. The CDR3, as DNA: TGTGCCAGCAGCCTTAGGACTAGCGGGACGTCGCTAAGCTACAATGAGCAGTTCTTC.

This clonotype was found a few times. This chain links TRBV18 with TRBJ1-2; 10 bases are a match to TRBD1. The trim removed 1 base at V and 0 bases at J, leaving 2 bases unmatched. CDR3 length equals 16 residues. The germline CDR1 and CDR2 sequences are KGHSH and LQKENI. The CDR3 is CASSPLGTGANYGYTF. CDR3 nucleotide sequence: TGTGCCAGCTCACCACTCGGGACAGGGGCTAACTATGGCTACACCTTC. Variable domain in full (rest from reference TRBV18 and TRBJ1-2): NAGVMQNPRHLVRRRGQEARLRCSPMKGHSHVYWYRQLPEEGLKFMVYLQKENIIDESGMPKERFSAEFPKEGPSILRIQQVVRGDSAAYFCASSPLGTGANYGYTFGSGTRLTVV.

The rearrangement uses TRBV20-1 and TRBJ1-3, with a possible D match to TRBD1 (5 bases). The CDR3 is made up of 17 amino acids. Germline loops: CDR1 DFQATT, CDR2 SNEGSKA (reference sequence). V was cut by 1 base and J by 2 bases, with 18 bases left in between. Here the CDR3 reads CSARAPAGIFAGNTIYF. As DNA, the CDR3 is TGCAGTGCTAGAGCACCCGCAGGGATTTTTGCTGGAAACACCATATATTTT.

This clonotype showed up just a few times. This chain connects TRBV6-2 or TRBV6-3 to TRBJ1-1; D possibly corresponds to TRBD1 (6 bases). CDR1 is MNHEY, CDR2 SVGEGT, per germline. V shed 6 bases and J shed 0 bases, with 11 bases lying between them. The CDR3 contains 14 residues. The chain's CDR3 is CASRPRTVNTEAFF. In DNA form, the CDR3 reads TGTGCCAGCAGACCCCGGACAGTGAACACTGAAGCTTTCTTT.

V is TRBV12-3 or TRBV12-4 and J is TRBJ2-3; tentatively, D is TRBD2 (5 bases). There are 15 residues in the CDR3. Trimming took 3 bases from V and 2 from J, leaving 12 bases between them. The CDR3 DNA reads TGTGCCAGCAGTTTTTACGGGGAATACACAGATACGCAGTATTTT. It codes for CASSFYGEYTDTQYF.

In this sample, this clonotype turned up many times. J is TRBJ2-2 and V is TRBV7-2; D gene uncertain. This CDR3 contains 14 residues. CDR1 and CDR2 from the germline V gene are SGHTA and FQGNSA. The germline V and J ends were trimmed by 5 bases and 4 bases, with 11 bases remaining between them. CDR3 coding DNA: TGTGCCAGCAGCCTCGACCACTCCACCGGGGAGCTGTTTTTT. Amino acid sequence: CASSLDHSTGELFF. The variable domain in full, completed from reference TRBV7-2 and TRBJ2-2, reads GAGVSQSPSNKVTEKGKDVELRCDPISGHTALYWYRQSLGQGLEFLIYFQGNSAPDKSGLPSDRFSAERTGGSVSTLTIQRTQQEDSAVYLCASSLDHSTGELFFGEGSRLTVL.

This clonotype has just a few counts. This chain links TRBV19 with TRBJ1-5; tentative D call: TRBD1 (5 bases). CDR1 and CDR2 from the germline V gene are LNHDA and SQIVND (reference sequence). V gave up 2 bases and J gave up 3 bases, with 17 bases separating them. This CDR3 comprises 17 residues. This CDR3 reads CASSIWGLGGNNQPQHF. The CDR3 DNA is TGTGCCAGTAGTATATGGGGTCTCGGGGGGAACAATCAGCCCCAGCATTTT.

The genes are TRBV7-9 and TRBJ2-7; D may be TRBD1 or TRBD2 (6 bases each). V was cut by 8 bases and J by 6 bases, with 11 bases left in between. Looked up from germline, CDR1 is SEHNR and CDR2 is FQNEAQ (reference sequence). The length of the CDR3 is 11 residues. CDR3 nucleotides: TGTGCCAGCGGAGGGGGTGCCGAGCAGTACTTC. It specifies CASGGGAEQYF.

This clonotype was seen a handful of times. This chain uses TRBV6-5 with TRBJ2-5, with TRBD1 matching over 9 bases. Germline-derived CDR1 and CDR2 are MNHEY and SVGAGI. This CDR3 is built from 16 residues. Unmatched junction bases numbered 9, after V lost 4 bases and J lost 3 bases. For the CDR3, the DNA is TGTGCCAGCAGTTTTAAACCGGGACAGGGCAAAGAGACCCAGTACTTC. This gives the protein CASSFKPGQGKETQYF.

This clonotype was observed many times. The CDR3 bases are TGTGCCAGCAGCGTAGGTTTAGTGTCAGGGTCGCATGAGCAGTTCTTC. Protein product: CASSVGLVSGSHEQFF. This rearrangement joins TRBV9 to TRBJ2-1; a possible D gene is TRBD1 (5 bases). Trimming shortened V by 0 bases and J by 8 bases, and 18 bases separated the two germline ends. The germline V gene encodes CDR1 SGDLS and CDR2 YYNGEE. The CDR3 length is 16 residues.

The chain has TRBV5-5 and TRBJ1-2, with 7 bases matching TRBD1. The CDR3 length is 15 residues. V lost 0 bases to trimming and J lost 8 bases; unmatched junction nucleotides: 10. Germline V gene sequence: CDR1 SGHKS, CDR2 YYEKEE (reference sequence). The CDR3 here is CASSLAVDRTRGYTF. CDR3 sequence (DNA): TGTGCCAGCAGCTTGGCTGTGGACAGGACAAGGGGCTACACCTTC.

This clonotype has at least ten counts. V and J are TRBV20-1 and TRBJ2-3; 11 bases map to TRBD2. The germline CDR1 and CDR2 sequences are DFQATT and SNEGSKA (reference sequence). After removal of 6 bases from V and 2 bases from J, the junction contained 16 bases not matched to a gene. This CDR3 is 18 amino acids long. CDR3 in DNA: TGCAGTGCCGGGGACCCACGTCTAGCGGGAGGCCCCACAGATACGCAGTATTTT. This encodes CSAGDPRLAGGPTDTQYF.

This clonotype was found a few times. V gene TRBV10-2 combines with J gene TRBJ1-1; D uncertain. Trimming stripped 1 base from V and 0 bases from J, with 6 bases between. Germline V gene sequence: CDR1 WSHSY, CDR2 SAAADI. The CDR3 totals 14 residues. CDR3 DNA: TGCGCCAGCAGTGAGTTGGAGCTGAACACTGAAGCTTTCTTT. This translates into CASSELELNTEAFF.

This clonotype was detected ten times or more. The chain recombines TRBV11-2 with TRBJ2-1, with 8 bases fitting TRBD2. After removal of 6 bases from V and 3 bases from J, the junction contained 1 base not matched to a gene. The length of the CDR3 is 13 residues. Germline loops: CDR1 SGHAT, CDR2 FQNNGV. The CDR3, as DNA: TGTGCCAGCAGGACTAGCGTCTACAATGAGCAGTTCTTC. Its protein product is CASRTSVYNEQFF.

The chain employs TRBV3-1 and TRBJ2-1; 8 nucleotides align to TRBD2. J gave up 0 bases and V 2 bases, and 12 bases lay outside the gene matches. This CDR3 is 19 amino acids long. Germline V lookup: CDR1 LGHDT, CDR2 YNNKEL (reference sequence). CDR3 nucleotide sequence: TGTGCCAGCAGCCAAAGGACCAGACTAGCGCGCGGCTCCTACAATGAGCAGTTCTTC. Protein sequence: CASSQRTRLARGSYNEQFF.

At least ten counts were recorded for this clonotype. The V and J genes are TRBV18 and TRBJ2-3; 8 bases are shared with TRBD2. This CDR3 is built from 16 residues. V was pared by 1 base and J by 2 bases, with 5 bases of the junction left unmatched. CDR1 is KGHSH and CDR2 is LQKENI in the germline V gene. The chain's CDR3 is CASSPLGRALTDTQYF. CDR3 nucleotide sequence: TGTGCCAGCTCACCACTCGGGAGGGCCCTCACAGATACGCAGTATTTT.

The chain has TRBV3-1 and TRBJ1-2; D remains ambiguous. The germline CDR1 and CDR2 sequences are LGHDT and YNNKEL (reference sequence). With 7 bases removed from V and 9 bases from J, the gap between germline ends came to 21 bases. The CDR3 contains 14 residues. The CDR3 loop is CASNYRERGESYTF. The CDR3 DNA reads TGTGCCAGCAATTATAGGGAGAGAGGCGAAAGCTACACCTTC.

This clonotype has at least ten counts. V and J are TRBV5-1 and TRBJ2-7, with 11 bases aligning to TRBD1. In germline, CDR1 is SGHRS, CDR2 YFSETQ. V lost 0 bases and J lost 3; bases outside the gene matches: 2. CDR3 length equals 15 residues. The CDR3 protein is CASSLDGTGGYEQYF. The CDR3 DNA is TGCGCCAGCAGCTTGGACGGGACAGGGGGCTACGAGCAGTACTTC.

This clonotype has ten or more counts. The V gene is TRBV19, the J gene TRBJ2-1; 14 nucleotides agree with TRBD2. Germline V gene data show CDR1 as LNHDA and CDR2 as SQIVND (reference sequence). J lost 6 bases, V lost 7 bases, and 17 bases had no gene match. The CDR3 is made up of 19 amino acids. Here the CDR3 reads CASTDKRLAGGPIGNEQFF. In nucleotides, the CDR3 is TGTGCCAGTACGGATAAACGACTAGCGGGAGGGCCGATCGGCAATGAGCAGTTCTTC.

This clonotype appeared a single time. V and J are TRBV7-2 and TRBJ2-1; the D gene could be TRBD1 or TRBD2 (5 bases each). The germline gives CDR1 SGHTA, CDR2 FQGNSA. The CDR3 sequence is 16 residues long. V shed 5 bases and J shed 0 bases, with 14 bases lying between them. The CDR3 reads CASSNPGPPSYNEQFF. In DNA, the CDR3 is TGTGCCAGCAGCAACCCGGGACCCCCCTCCTACAATGAGCAGTTCTTC.